Following are 22 T cell receptor beta chains from one sample sequenced in a study of blood T cell repertoires in COVID-19. Method: immunoSEQ multiplex PCR; TCRdb's copy keeps in-frame clones and lacks some. Counted here are roughly 63,000 clones, 70% to 85% occurring once; the ten biggest clones make up 9.7%. The sequencing sample was made of peripheral blood. The receptor set was obtained from a human donor in a cohort sampled during active COVID-19.

This clone was observed once. The junction shows a germline mismatch at one end, possibly a read error. V gene TRBV7-2 combines with J gene TRBJ2-3, with 11 bases matching TRBD2. The CDR3 totals 12 residues. Germline values: CDR1 SGHTA, CDR2 FQGNSA. The DNA for the CDR3 is TGTGCCAGCAGCTCACTAGCGGGAGTCGAGAATTTT. This sequence encodes CASSSLAGVENF.

This clone was recorded once. CDR3 region: CASSITGLASSYEQYF. As DNA, the CDR3 is TGTGCCAGTAGTATAACGGGACTAGCGTCCTCCTACGAGCAGTACTTC. The chain employs TRBV19 and TRBJ2-7; 10 bases match TRBD2. There are 16 residues in the CDR3. J gave up 0 bases and V 2 bases, and 4 bases lay outside the gene matches. Per the germline V gene, CDR1 is LNHDA and CDR2 is SQIVND (reference sequence).

This clone is a singleton in its sample. The chain recombines TRBV5-1 with TRBJ2-3; the match to TRBD2 covers 8 bases. V shed 5 bases and J 1 base; nucleotides not matched to a gene: 6. Germline assignment: CDR1 SGHRS and CDR2 YFSETQ. This CDR3 spans 15 amino acids. CDR3 nucleotides: TGCGCCAGCAGGCCGGTACTAGCGGGCACAGATACGCAGTATTTT. Translated: CASRPVLAGTDTQYF.

The chain joins TRBV3-1 (or the pseudogene TRBV3-2) to TRBJ2-5; weak D call: TRBD2 (5 bases). The CDR3 runs to 16 residues. The germline V gene encodes CDR1 LGHDT and CDR2 YNNKEL (reference sequence). The V end was cut by 2 bases, the J end by 5 bases, with 18 bases between. Here the CDR3 reads CASSQIGAAQFETQYF. The CDR3 bases are TGTGCCAGCAGCCAAATAGGAGCGGCCCAGTTCGAGACCCAGTACTTC.

The chain is built from TRBV29-1 and TRBJ2-1, with D possibly TRBD1 on 6 matching bases. The CDR3 covers 15 residues. The germline CDR1 and CDR2 sequences are SQVTM and ANQGSEA. V was cut by 7 bases and J by 0 bases, with 16 bases left in between. The chain's CDR3 is CSAREGDLSYNEQFF. The DNA for the CDR3 is TGCAGCGCCCGAGAGGGGGATCTCTCCTACAATGAGCAGTTCTTC.

This clone has just a few counts. This sequence joins TRBV27 and TRBJ2-1; 13 bases line up with TRBD2. This CDR3 is 18 amino acids long. Germline CDR1 and CDR2: MNHEY and SMNVEV (reference sequence). J gave up 2 bases and V 0 bases, and 4 bases lay outside the gene matches. The chain's CDR3 is CASSLSRTSGSTYNEQFF. The CDR3 coding sequence is TGTGCCAGCAGTTTATCGAGGACTAGCGGGAGTACCTACAATGAGCAGTTCTTC.

The chain has TRBV27 and TRBJ2-1, with no clear D. The CDR3 length is 16 residues. Germline lookup yields CDR1 MNHEY and CDR2 SMNVEV (reference sequence). The ends were cut back, 1 base at V and 2 bases at J, with 12 bases in the middle. The chain's CDR3 is CASSLYGAPPYNEQFF. Written as DNA, the CDR3 is TGTGCCAGCAGTTTATATGGAGCGCCTCCCTACAATGAGCAGTTCTTC.

The V and J genes are TRBV7-9 and TRBJ2-5; D might be TRBD2 (6 bases). V lost 5 bases, J lost 2 bases, and 9 bases lay in between. CDR3 size: 13 residues. CDR1 and CDR2 (germline): SEHNR, FQNEAQ (reference sequence). Written as DNA, the CDR3 is TGTGCCAGCAGCCTCGGGACTCAAGAGACCCAGTACTTC. Translating gives CASSLGTQETQYF. The whole variable domain, filled in from reference TRBV7-9 and TRBJ2-5, reads DTGVSQNPRHKITKRGQNVTFRCDPISEHNRLYWYRQTLGQGPEFLTYFQNEAQLEKSRLLSDRFSAERPKGSFSTLEIQRTEQGDSAMYLCASSLGTQETQYFGPGTRLLVL.

The rearrangement joins TRBV4-2 to TRBJ2-5; tentatively, D is TRBD2 (7 bases). This CDR3 contains 17 residues. Germline lookup yields CDR1 LGHNA and CDR2 YNFKEQ. V lost 3 bases and J 3 bases, leaving 20 bases between the germline ends. In DNA form, the CDR3 reads TGTGCCAGCAGCCAGGACCAGGGAGGGGGAGGGAAAGAGACCCAGTACTTC. This gives the protein CASSQDQGGGGKETQYF.

V gene TRBV7-3 combines with J gene TRBJ2-3; tentatively, D is TRBD2 (5 bases). CDR1 and CDR2 from the germline V gene are SGHTA and FQGTGA. The CDR3 has 16 amino acids. Deletions cut 1 base from V and 0 bases from J, with 11 bases between. CDR3 DNA: TGTGCCAGCAGCTTAAATCCCCCGGGGAGCACAGATACGCAGTATTTT. This translates into CASSLNPPGSTDTQYF.

This chain links TRBV7-2 with TRBJ1-1; tentative D call: TRBD1 (6 bases). V was shortened by 0 bases and J by 4 bases, with 18 bases between the two germline ends. Germline V gene lookup returns CDR1 SGHTA and CDR2 FQGNSA. This CDR3 region has 17 residues. The CDR3 here is CASSLAPTGRGGTEAFF. CDR3 nucleotides: TGTGCCAGCAGCTTAGCCCCGACAGGTCGGGGTGGCACTGAAGCTTTCTTT.

The gene calls are TRBV4-2 and TRBJ2-7, with D possibly being TRBD2 (6 bases). The germline V and J ends were trimmed by 0 bases and 4 bases, with 10 bases remaining between them. The CDR3 loop spans 14 amino acids. Germline CDR1 and CDR2: LGHNA and YNFKEQ. The CDR3, as DNA: TGTGCCAGCAGCCAAGAACGACTAGATTACGAGCAGTACTTC. Protein sequence: CASSQERLDYEQYF.

V gene TRBV5-5 combines with J gene TRBJ2-2; 10 bases are shared with TRBD1. V lost 4 bases and J lost 8; bases outside the gene matches: 5. The germline V gene has CDR1 SGHKS and CDR2 YYEKEE (reference sequence). The CDR3 consists of 14 residues. This CDR3 reads CASSRQGAKGELFF. Written as DNA, the CDR3 is TGTGCCAGCAGCCGACAGGGGGCGAAGGGGGAGCTGTTTTTT.

The chain couples TRBV27 to TRBJ2-7; 10 positions agree with TRBD1. V lost 5 bases to trimming and J lost 12 bases; unmatched junction nucleotides: 10. Germline V gene lookup returns CDR1 MNHEY and CDR2 SMNVEV (reference sequence). The CDR3 runs to 13 residues. CDR3 sequence reads: CASSPSGTGAPYF. The CDR3 DNA follows: TGTGCCAGCAGTCCATCCGGGACAGGGGCCCCGTACTTC.

This rearrangement joins TRBV10-1 to TRBJ2-7, with D possibly being TRBD2 (5 bases). V lost 0 bases to trimming and J lost 3 bases, with 6 bases between them. CDR1 WNHNN and CDR2 SYGVQD come from the germline V gene (reference sequence). The CDR3 is 13 amino acids. The CDR3 DNA follows: TGCGCCAGCAGTGAGTCCGGGGTCTACGAGCAGTACTTC. This codes for CASSESGVYEQYF.

The J gene is TRBJ2-7, the V gene TRBV6-2 or TRBV6-3; 7 bases agree with TRBD1. From germline, CDR1 is MNHEY and CDR2 SVGEGT. The trim removed 4 bases at V and 3 bases at J, leaving 6 bases unmatched. The CDR3 consists of 14 residues. CDR3 in amino acids: CASSWDSVDYEQYF. The CDR3 nucleotides read TGTGCCAGCAGTTGGGACAGTGTAGACTACGAGCAGTACTTC.

The genes are TRBV4-3 and TRBJ2-2, with 7 bases lining up with TRBD2. Germline values: CDR1 LGHNA, CDR2 YSLEER. J lost 4 bases, V lost 3 bases, and 5 bases had no gene match. The CDR3 length is 15 residues. CDR3 residues: CASSQASGATGELFF. CDR3 in DNA: TGCGCCAGCAGCCAGGCTAGCGGCGCCACCGGGGAGCTGTTTTTT.

The chain employs TRBV30 and TRBJ1-5; 10 bases are shared with TRBD1. This CDR3 spans 14 amino acids. The junction had 3 bases not matched to a gene; V was cut back by 3 bases and J by 4 bases. The germline CDR1 and CDR2 sequences are GTSNPN and SVGIG (reference sequence). The CDR3 reads CAWRSDRGNQPQHF. For the CDR3, the DNA is TGTGCCTGGAGGTCGGACAGGGGGAATCAGCCCCAGCATTTT.

The V call is TRBV7-9, the J call TRBJ2-4; 8 nucleotides align to TRBD1. J gave up 1 base and V 4 bases, and 3 bases lay outside the gene matches. This CDR3 is built from 15 residues. Per germline, CDR1 SEHNR and CDR2 FQNEAQ (reference sequence). This chain's CDR3 is CASSSRQGAKNIQYF. CDR3 sequence (DNA): TGTGCCAGCAGCTCTCGACAGGGGGCCAAAAACATTCAGTACTTC.

The rearrangement uses TRBV27 and TRBJ1-6, with 7 bases aligning to TRBD1. This CDR3 is 13 amino acids long. CDR1 and CDR2 from the germline V gene are MNHEY and SMNVEV (reference sequence). Losses at the gene ends were 6 bases for V and 6 bases for J; bases not matched to a gene: 2. The CDR3 is CASRTGANSPLHF. The CDR3, as DNA: TGTGCCAGCAGAACAGGGGCTAATTCACCCCTCCACTTT.

This chain links TRBV7-2 with TRBJ2-3, with D possibly being TRBD1 (7 bases). The length of the CDR3 is 15 residues. Germline V gene data show CDR1 as SGHTA and CDR2 as FQGNSA. Trimming cost V 5 bases and J 3 bases, with 15 bases left between them. This CDR3 is CASSPRPGGTDTQYF. CDR3 coding DNA: TGTGCCAGCAGCCCCCGCCCAGGGGGGACAGATACGCAGTATTTT.

This clone was seen a handful of times. This chain uses TRBV7-9 with TRBJ1-5; a weak D match, TRBD1 (5 bases). The CDR3 totals 15 residues. Germline values: CDR1 SEHNR, CDR2 FQNEAQ (reference sequence). The ends were cut back, 1 base at V and 2 bases at J, with 9 bases in the middle. This chain's CDR3 is CASSLGGAGNQPQHF. For the CDR3, the DNA is TGTGCCAGCAGCTTAGGGGGCGCGGGCAATCAGCCCCAGCATTTT. Variable domain in full (rest from reference TRBV7-9 and TRBJ1-5): DTGVSQNPRHKITKRGQNVTFRCDPISEHNRLYWYRQTLGQGPEFLTYFQNEAQLEKSRLLSDRFSAERPKGSFSTLEIQRTEQGDSAMYLCASSLGGAGNQPQHFGDGTRLSIL.